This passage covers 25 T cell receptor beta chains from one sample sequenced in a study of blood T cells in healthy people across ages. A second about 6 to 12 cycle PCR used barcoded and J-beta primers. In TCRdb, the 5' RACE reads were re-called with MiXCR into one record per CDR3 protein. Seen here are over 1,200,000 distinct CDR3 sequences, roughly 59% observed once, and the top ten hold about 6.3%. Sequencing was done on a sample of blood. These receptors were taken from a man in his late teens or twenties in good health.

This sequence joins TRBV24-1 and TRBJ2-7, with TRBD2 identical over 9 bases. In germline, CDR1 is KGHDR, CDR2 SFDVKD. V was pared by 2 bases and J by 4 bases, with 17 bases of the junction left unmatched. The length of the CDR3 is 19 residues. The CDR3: CATSDSKGRRSGGTYEQYF. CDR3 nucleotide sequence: TGTGCCACCAGTGATTCTAAAGGAAGACGAAGCGGGGGGACGTACGAGCAGTACTTC.

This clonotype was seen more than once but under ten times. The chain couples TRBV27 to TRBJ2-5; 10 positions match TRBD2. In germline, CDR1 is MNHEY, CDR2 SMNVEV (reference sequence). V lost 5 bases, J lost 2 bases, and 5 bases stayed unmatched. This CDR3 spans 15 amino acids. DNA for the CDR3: TGTGCCAGCAGTCCGGGACTAGCGACACAAGAGACCCAGTACTTC. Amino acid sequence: CASSPGLATQETQYF.

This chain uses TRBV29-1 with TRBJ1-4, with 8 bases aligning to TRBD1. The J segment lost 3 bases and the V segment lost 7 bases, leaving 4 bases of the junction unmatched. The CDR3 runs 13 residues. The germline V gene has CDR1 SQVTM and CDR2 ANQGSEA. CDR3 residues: CSAQGAANEKLFF. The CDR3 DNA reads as TGCAGCGCCCAGGGGGCGGCTAATGAAAAACTGTTTTTT.

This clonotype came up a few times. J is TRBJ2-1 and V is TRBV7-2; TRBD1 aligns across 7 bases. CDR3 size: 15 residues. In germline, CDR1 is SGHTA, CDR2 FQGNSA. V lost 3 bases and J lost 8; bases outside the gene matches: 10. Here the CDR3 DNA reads TGTGCCAGCAGCTTCGCCCCAGGGGGATTAGATGAGCAGTTCTTC. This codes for CASSFAPGGLDEQFF.

The CDR3, as DNA: TGTGCCAGCAGCTTAGATAATTGGGGGCAGGCCCTCCACTTT. The encoded protein is CASSLDNWGQALHF. The V gene is TRBV11-2, the J gene TRBJ1-6; the D gene is possibly TRBD1 (6 bases). V was pared by 0 bases and J by 14 bases, with 14 bases between. Looked up from germline, CDR1 is SGHAT and CDR2 is FQNNGV. The CDR3 covers 14 residues.

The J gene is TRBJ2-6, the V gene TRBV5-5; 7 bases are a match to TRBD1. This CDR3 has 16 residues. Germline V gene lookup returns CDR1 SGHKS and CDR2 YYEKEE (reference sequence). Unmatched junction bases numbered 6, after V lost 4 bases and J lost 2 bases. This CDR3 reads CASSTRTGAGANVLTF. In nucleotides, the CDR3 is TGTGCCAGCAGCACAAGGACAGGCGCTGGGGCCAACGTCCTGACTTTC.

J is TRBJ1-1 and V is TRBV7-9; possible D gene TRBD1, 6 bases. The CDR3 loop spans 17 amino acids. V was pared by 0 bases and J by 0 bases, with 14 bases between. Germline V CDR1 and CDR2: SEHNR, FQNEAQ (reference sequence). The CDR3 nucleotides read TGTGCCAGCAGCTTAGCGGGGGCGACACGCCTGAACACTGAAGCTTTCTTT. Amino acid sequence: CASSLAGATRLNTEAFF.

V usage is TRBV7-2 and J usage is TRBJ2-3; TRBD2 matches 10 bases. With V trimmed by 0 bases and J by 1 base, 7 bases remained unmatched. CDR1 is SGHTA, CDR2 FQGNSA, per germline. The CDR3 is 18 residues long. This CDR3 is CASSLAIRLAGGTDTQYF. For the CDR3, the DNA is TGTGCCAGCAGCTTAGCGATAAGGCTAGCGGGAGGCACAGATACGCAGTATTTT.

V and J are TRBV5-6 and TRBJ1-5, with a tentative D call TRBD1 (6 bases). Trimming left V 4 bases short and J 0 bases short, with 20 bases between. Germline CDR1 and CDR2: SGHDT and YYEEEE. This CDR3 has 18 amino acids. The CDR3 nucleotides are TGTGCCAGCAGCGCAGGGACAACCAGAGGGTATAGCAATCAGCCCCAGCATTTT. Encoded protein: CASSAGTTRGYSNQPQHF.

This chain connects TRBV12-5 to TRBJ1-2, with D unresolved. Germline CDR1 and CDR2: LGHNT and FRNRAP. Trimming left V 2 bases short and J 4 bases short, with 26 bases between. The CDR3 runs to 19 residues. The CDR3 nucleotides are TGTGCTAGTGGTTTGCTGATTACAGCGGGGTGGGCAGCAGCCTATGGCTACACCTTC. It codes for CASGLLITAGWAAAYGYTF.

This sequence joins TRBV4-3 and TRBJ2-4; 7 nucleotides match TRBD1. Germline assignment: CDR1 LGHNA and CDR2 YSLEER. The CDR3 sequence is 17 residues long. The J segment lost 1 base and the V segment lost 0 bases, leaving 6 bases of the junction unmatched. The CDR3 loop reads CASSQDFMDRAKNIQYF. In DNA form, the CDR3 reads TGCGCCAGCAGCCAAGATTTCATGGACAGGGCCAAAAACATTCAGTACTTC.

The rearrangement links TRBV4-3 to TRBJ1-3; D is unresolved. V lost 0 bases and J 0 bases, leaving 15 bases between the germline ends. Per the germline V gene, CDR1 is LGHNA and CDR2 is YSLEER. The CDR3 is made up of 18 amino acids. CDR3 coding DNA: TGCGCCAGCAGCCAAGAGGCCCCCCAACGGAGCTCTGGAAACACCATATATTTT. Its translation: CASSQEAPQRSSGNTIYF.

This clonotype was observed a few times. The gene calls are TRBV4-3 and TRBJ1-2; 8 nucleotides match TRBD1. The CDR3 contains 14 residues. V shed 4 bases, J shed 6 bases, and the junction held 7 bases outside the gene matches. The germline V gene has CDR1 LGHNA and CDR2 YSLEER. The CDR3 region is CASSPLDREDGYTF. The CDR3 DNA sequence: TGCGCCAGCAGCCCACTGGACAGGGAAGATGGCTACACCTTC.

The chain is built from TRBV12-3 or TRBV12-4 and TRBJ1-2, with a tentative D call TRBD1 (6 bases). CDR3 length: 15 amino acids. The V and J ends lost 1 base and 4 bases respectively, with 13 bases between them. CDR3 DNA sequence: TGTGCCAGCAGTTTAGGGCTAGGGGGAATCTATGGCTACACCTTC. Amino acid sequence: CASSLGLGGIYGYTF.

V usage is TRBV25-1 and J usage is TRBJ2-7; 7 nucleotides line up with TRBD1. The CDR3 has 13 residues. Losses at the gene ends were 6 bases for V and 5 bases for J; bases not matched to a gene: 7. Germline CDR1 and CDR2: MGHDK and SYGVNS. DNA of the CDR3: TGTGCCAGCAGGGGAACAGGGGAAGACGAGCAGTACTTC. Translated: CASRGTGEDEQYF.

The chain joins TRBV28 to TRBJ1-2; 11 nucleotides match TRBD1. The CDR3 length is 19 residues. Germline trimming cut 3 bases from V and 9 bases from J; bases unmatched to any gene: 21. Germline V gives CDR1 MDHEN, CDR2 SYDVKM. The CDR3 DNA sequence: TGTGCCAGCAGTTTCAGATCCGAGGACAGGGGGCGGCGTGATCTTCGCTACACCTTC. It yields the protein CASSFRSEDRGRRDLRYTF.

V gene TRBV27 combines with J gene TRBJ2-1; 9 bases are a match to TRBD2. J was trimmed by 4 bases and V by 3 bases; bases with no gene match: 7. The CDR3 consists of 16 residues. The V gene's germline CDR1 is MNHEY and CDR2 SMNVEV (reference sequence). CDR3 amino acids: CASSFSSGVSYNEQFF. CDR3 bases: TGTGCCAGCAGTTTCTCTAGCGGGGTTTCTTACAATGAGCAGTTCTTC.

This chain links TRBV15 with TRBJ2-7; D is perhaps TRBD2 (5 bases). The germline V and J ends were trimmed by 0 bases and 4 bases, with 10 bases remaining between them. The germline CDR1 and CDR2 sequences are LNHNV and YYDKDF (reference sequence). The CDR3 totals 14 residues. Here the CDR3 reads CATSRDPTNYEQYF. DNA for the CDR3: TGTGCCACCAGCAGAGACCCGACTAATTACGAGCAGTACTTC. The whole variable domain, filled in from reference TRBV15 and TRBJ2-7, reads DAMVIQNPRYQVTQFGKPVTLSCSQTLNHNVMYWYQQKSSQAPKLLFHYYDKDFNNEADTPDNFQSRRPNTSFCFLDIRSPGLGDTAMYLCATSRDPTNYEQYFGPGTRLTVT.

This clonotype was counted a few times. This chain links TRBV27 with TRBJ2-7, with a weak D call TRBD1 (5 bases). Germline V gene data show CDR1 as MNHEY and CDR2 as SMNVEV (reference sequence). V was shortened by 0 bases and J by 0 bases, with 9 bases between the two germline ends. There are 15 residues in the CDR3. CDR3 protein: CASSLSGRASYEQYF. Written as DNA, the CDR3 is TGTGCCAGCAGTTTATCGGGCAGGGCCTCCTACGAGCAGTACTTC.

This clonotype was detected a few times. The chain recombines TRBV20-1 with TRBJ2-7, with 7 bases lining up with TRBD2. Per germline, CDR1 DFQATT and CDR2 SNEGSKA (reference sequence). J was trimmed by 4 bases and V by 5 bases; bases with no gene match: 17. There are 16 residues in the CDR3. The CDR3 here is CSALGREAHEAYEQYF. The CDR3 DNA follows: TGCAGTGCTCTAGGACGGGAGGCCCACGAAGCTTACGAGCAGTACTTC.

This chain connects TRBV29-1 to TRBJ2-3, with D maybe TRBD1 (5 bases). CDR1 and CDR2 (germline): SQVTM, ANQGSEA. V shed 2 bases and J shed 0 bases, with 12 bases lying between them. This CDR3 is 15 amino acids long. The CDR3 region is CSVEFQGMSTDTQYF. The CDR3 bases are TGCAGCGTTGAATTTCAGGGAATGAGCACAGATACGCAGTATTTT.

In DNA, the CDR3 is TGTGCCAGCAGCCCCGGACCCGGGACAGGAAATTCACCCCTCCACTTT. It is translated as CASSPGPGTGNSPLHF. The chain joins TRBV28 to TRBJ1-6; 8 nucleotides agree with TRBD1. V shed 6 bases and J 7 bases; nucleotides not matched to a gene: 11. The CDR3 loop spans 16 amino acids. Germline V lookup: CDR1 MDHEN, CDR2 SYDVKM.

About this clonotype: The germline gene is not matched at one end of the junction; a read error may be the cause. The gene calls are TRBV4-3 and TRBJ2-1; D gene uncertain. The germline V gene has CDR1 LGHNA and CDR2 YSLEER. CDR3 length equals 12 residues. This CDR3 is CAGSQDLDGQFF. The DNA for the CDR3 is TGCGCCGGCAGCCAAGATTTAGACGGTCAGTTCTTC.

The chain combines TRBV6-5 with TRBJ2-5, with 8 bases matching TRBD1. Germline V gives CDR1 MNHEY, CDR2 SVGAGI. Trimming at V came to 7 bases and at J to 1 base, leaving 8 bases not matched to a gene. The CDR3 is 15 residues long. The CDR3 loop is CASTRGQGLQETQYF. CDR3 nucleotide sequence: TGTGCCAGCACTCGTGGACAGGGACTCCAAGAGACCCAGTACTTC.

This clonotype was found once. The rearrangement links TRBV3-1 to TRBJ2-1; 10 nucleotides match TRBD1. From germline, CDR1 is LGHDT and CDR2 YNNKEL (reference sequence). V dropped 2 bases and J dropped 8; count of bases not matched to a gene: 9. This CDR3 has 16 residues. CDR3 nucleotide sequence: TGTGCCAGCAGCCAACCCGGGACAGGGGTGGTCGATGAGCAGTTCTTC. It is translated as CASSQPGTGVVDEQFF.